This TCR beta chain was observed in a study of OX40 agonist ivuxolimab in advanced cancers. As regards this clone: Its cognate antigen is unknown.

Germline assignment: CDR1 WSHSY and CDR2 SAAADI. V was pared by 9 bases and J by 1 base, with 9 bases between. The CDR3 is 12 residues long. The method was immunoSEQ multiplex PCR; TCRdb's version includes in-frame clones alone and lacks a portion of them. The table records tens of thousands of clones, roughly 91% of them present only once. Patients with autoimmune history or systemic immunosuppression were excluded. General study findings and limits: CD4+ T cells averaged fewer expanded clones than CD8+ T cells. Circulating CD4+ and CD8+ T cells showed clonal expansion by week 6 at 0.1 to 3.0 mg/kg.

The receptor was derived from an adult with an advanced solid tumor such as melanoma, head and neck, liver or kidney cancer. The chain links TRBV10-2 to TRBJ1-1; D gene unclear. Sequencing was performed on CD4+ or CD8+ T cells sorted from blood, taken in a trial of the OX40 agonist ivuxolimab. The CDR3 nucleotides read TGCGCCAGTGCGGCAGGGAACACTGAAGCTTTCTTT. Residues: CASAAGNTEAFF.